The source of this T cell receptor beta chain is a study of blood T cell repertoires in COVID-19. Across the whole study: Both acute and convalescent COVID-19 samples were obtained from the United States, Italy and Spain. PBMCs, B-cell-depleted T cells, or T cells were the source of the cDNA or gDNA that made up the material.

CDR3 length: 14 amino acids. Germline trimming cut 3 bases from V and 10 bases from J; bases unmatched to any gene: 7. Germline V CDR1 and CDR2: SGHTA, FQGNSA. Authors' processing steps: Researchers report that nucleated cell counts were estimated from reference gene primer amplification. TCRdb keeps only in-frame clones here, not all; method: immunoSEQ multiplex PCR. The V and J calls and clone size were taken over from that table, and D and trimming were inferred from the DNA. The top ten clones hold under 2.5% of a sample with about 170,000 clones, about four fifths of them seen once. The V call is TRBV7-2, the J call TRBJ2-1; 9 bases agree with TRBD2. The source of this sequence is a woman of 80 years or more with acute or convalescent COVID-19. Sequences were obtained from peripheral blood. CDR3 loop: CASSLAGGPDEQFF. The CDR3 DNA reads as TGTGCCAGCAGCTTGGCGGGAGGGCCAGACGAGCAGTTCTTC.